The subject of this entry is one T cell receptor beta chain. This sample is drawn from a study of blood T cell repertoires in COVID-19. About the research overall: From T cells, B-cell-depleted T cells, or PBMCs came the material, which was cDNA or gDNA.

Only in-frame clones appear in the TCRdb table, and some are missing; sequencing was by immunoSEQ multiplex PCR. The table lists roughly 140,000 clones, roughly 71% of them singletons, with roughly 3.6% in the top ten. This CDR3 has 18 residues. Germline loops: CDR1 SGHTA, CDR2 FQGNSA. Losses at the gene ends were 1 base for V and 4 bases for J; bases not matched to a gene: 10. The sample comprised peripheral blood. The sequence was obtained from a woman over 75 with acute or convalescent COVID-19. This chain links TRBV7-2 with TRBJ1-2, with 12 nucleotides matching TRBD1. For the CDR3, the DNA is TGTGCCAGCAGCTTAGGCTGGGACAGGGGGCTTAGCCGCTATGGCTACACCTTC. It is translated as CASSLGWDRGLSRYGYTF.